The 14 T cell receptor beta chains presented below share a single source sample, sequenced in a study of blood T cell repertoires in COVID-19 (dated by TCRdb to the early 2020s). Library preparation was by the immunoSEQ multiplex PCR assay. This is the immuneACCESS table as TCRdb keeps it, with only in-frame sequences that have V and J called. A part of the clones is gone; compared with another copy, unresolved V genes explain less than half, and the rest is unexplained. For this sample there are over 60,000 clones; over 60% appear just once. Jointly, the top ten make up around 14% of the sample. Sequenced sample: peripheral blood. Receptors were obtained from a man aged 55 to 70 with COVID-19, enrolled during active disease.

This chain connects TRBV5-4 to TRBJ1-3; D is uncertain. The CDR3 contains 16 residues. The germline V gene has CDR1 SGHNT and CDR2 YYREEE (reference sequence). V was shortened by 0 bases and J by 0 bases, with 10 bases between the two germline ends. The CDR3 nucleotides are TGTGCCAGCAGCTTGGGAGGCATGTCCTCTGGAAACACCATATATTTT. Amino acid sequence: CASSLGGMSSGNTIYF.

A remark on this clone: The conserved phenylalanine or tryptophan is not found at the CDR3 terminus, so this likely reflects a read error. The DNA is omitted, as the CDR3 cannot be located on it reliably, and the CDR3 follows TCRdb's listing. The chain employs TRBV3-1 (or the pseudogene TRBV3-2) and TRBJ1-4; the table's D call, TRBD1, has no DNA check behind it. CDR1 is LGHDT and CDR2 is YNNKEL in the germline V gene (reference sequence). The CDR3 numbers 9 amino acids, ends counted. The CDR3 spells CASSSDRRL.

V is TRBV3-1 (or the pseudogene TRBV3-2) and J is TRBJ2-1, with 9 bases aligning to TRBD2. CDR3 size: 15 residues. V lost 0 bases to trimming and J lost 6 bases; unmatched junction nucleotides: 3. Germline V gives CDR1 LGHDT, CDR2 YNNKEL (reference sequence). The CDR3 nucleotides read TGTGCCAGCAGCCAAGATTCAGCGGGGGGCAATGAGCAGTTCTTC. This encodes CASSQDSAGGNEQFF.

V gene TRBV19 combines with J gene TRBJ1-1; perhaps TRBD1 as D (6 bases). The V gene lost 1 base and the J gene lost 6 bases, with 12 bases spanning the gap. CDR1 is LNHDA and CDR2 is SQIVND in the germline V gene (reference sequence). This CDR3 contains 14 residues. CDR3 sequence (DNA): TGTGCCAGTAGTATAGTGGGACATGCCGCTGAAGCTTTCTTT. It codes for CASSIVGHAAEAFF.

The chain joins TRBV29-1 to TRBJ2-7; D gene unclear. Trimming took 1 base from V and 6 from J, leaving 16 bases between them. From germline, CDR1 is SQVTM and CDR2 ANQGSEA. This CDR3 contains 14 residues. The DNA for the CDR3 is TGCAGCGTTGAAGCGCCCTTGATGAGAGGCGAGCAGTACTTC. Encoded protein: CSVEAPLMRGEQYF.

This chain uses TRBV7-4 with TRBJ2-7; 14 nucleotides match TRBD2. V lost 5 bases and J lost 0; bases outside the gene matches: 9. Germline CDR1 is SGHVT and CDR2 is SQSDAQ. This CDR3 has 18 amino acids. The CDR3 nucleotides read TGTGCCAGCAGCCTTGGACTAGCGGGAGGTTCACGCTCCTACGAGCAGTACTTC. This codes for CASSLGLAGGSRSYEQYF.

The chain combines TRBV20-1 with TRBJ1-2; D may be TRBD1 (6 bases). Per germline, CDR1 DFQATT and CDR2 SNEGSKA (reference sequence). The CDR3 is 11 amino acids. V lost 7 bases and J 8 bases, leaving 14 bases between the germline ends. CDR3 in DNA: TGCAGTGTTGTACAGGGTGGAGGCTACACCTTC. Protein sequence: CSVVQGGGYTF.

The CDR3 loop is CASSINRGETQYF. CDR3 in DNA: TGTGCCAGTAGTATAAATCGGGGAGAGACCCAGTACTTC. The chain recombines TRBV19 with TRBJ2-5, with D possibly matching TRBD2 (5 bases). Looked up from germline, CDR1 is LNHDA and CDR2 is SQIVND (reference sequence). CDR3 length: 13 residues. The V and J ends lost 2 bases and 4 bases respectively, with 8 bases between them.

This clone was seen just once. This chain links TRBV3-1 (or the pseudogene TRBV3-2) with TRBJ2-5; 9 positions agree with TRBD2. Unmatched junction bases numbered 8, after V lost 1 base and J lost 5 bases. Germline V lookup: CDR1 LGHDT, CDR2 YNNKEL (reference sequence). CDR3 length: 16 residues. The CDR3 loop reads CASSQVGGGARETQYF. The CDR3 DNA sequence: TGTGCCAGCAGCCAAGTGGGCGGGGGGGCCCGTGAGACCCAGTACTTC.

In DNA, the CDR3 is TGTGCCAGCTCACCTCCCGGGACAGGGGGGGAGCAGTACTTC. This gives the protein CASSPPGTGGEQYF. The chain recombines TRBV18 with TRBJ2-7, with TRBD1 matching over 11 bases. V gave up 3 bases and J gave up 7 bases; unmatched junction bases: 5. CDR1 and CDR2 (germline): KGHSH, LQKENI. The CDR3 totals 14 residues. The full variable domain, with the rest looked up from reference TRBV18 and TRBJ2-7, is NAGVMQNPRHLVRRRGQEARLRCSPMKGHSHVYWYRQLPEEGLKFMVYLQKENIIDESGMPKERFSAEFPKEGPSILRIQQVVRGDSAAYFCASSPPGTGGEQYFGPGTRLTVT.

J is TRBJ2-7 and V is TRBV7-2; perhaps TRBD2 as D (6 bases). Trimming shortened V by 5 bases and J by 0 bases, and 11 bases separated the two germline ends. CDR1 and CDR2 from the germline V gene are SGHTA and FQGNSA. The CDR3 is made up of 14 amino acids. CDR3 residues: CASSRGTVSYEQYF. The DNA for the CDR3 is TGTGCCAGCAGCCGGGGGACTGTCTCCTACGAGCAGTACTTC. The variable domain in full, with the rest retrieved from reference TRBV7-2 and TRBJ2-7, is GAGVSQSPSNKVTEKGKDVELRCDPISGHTALYWYRQSLGQGLEFLIYFQGNSAPDKSGLPSDRFSAERTGGSVSTLTIQRTQQEDSAVYLCASSRGTVSYEQYFGPGTRLTVT.

This CDR3 reads CASTGGVYGYTF. The CDR3, as DNA: TGTGCCAGCACCGGAGGGGTTTATGGCTACACCTTC. The rearrangement links TRBV28 to TRBJ1-2; the D gene is possibly TRBD1 (5 bases). There are 12 residues in the CDR3. V lost 7 bases to trimming and J lost 5 bases, with 11 bases between them. CDR1 and CDR2 from the germline V gene are MDHEN and SYDVKM.

This chain uses TRBV5-5 with TRBJ2-3, with D possibly TRBD2 on 6 matching bases. The CDR3 consists of 17 residues. Germline V gene sequence: CDR1 SGHKS, CDR2 YYEKEE (reference sequence). Trimming stripped 0 bases from V and 2 bases from J, with 16 bases between. The CDR3 bases are TGTGCCAGCAGCTTGGTTGCGGGGCAGGGTTTCACAGATACGCAGTATTTT. It yields the protein CASSLVAGQGFTDTQYF. Supplemented by reference TRBV5-5 and TRBJ2-3, the full variable domain reads DAGVTQSPTHLIKTRGQQVTLRCSPISGHKSVSWYQQVLGQGPQFIFQYYEKEERGRGNFPDRFSARQFPNYSSELNVNALLLGDSALYLCASSLVAGQGFTDTQYFGPGTRLTVL.

J is TRBJ2-7 and V is TRBV3-1 (or the pseudogene TRBV3-2); perhaps TRBD1 as D (6 bases). V lost 1 base, J lost 6 bases, and 19 bases lay in between. The CDR3 is 16 amino acids. The germline CDR1 and CDR2 sequences are LGHDT and YNNKEL (reference sequence). CDR3 sequence: CASSQGVQGQGGEQYF. As DNA, the CDR3 is TGTGCCAGCAGCCAAGGAGTGCAGGGCCAAGGGGGCGAGCAGTACTTC.